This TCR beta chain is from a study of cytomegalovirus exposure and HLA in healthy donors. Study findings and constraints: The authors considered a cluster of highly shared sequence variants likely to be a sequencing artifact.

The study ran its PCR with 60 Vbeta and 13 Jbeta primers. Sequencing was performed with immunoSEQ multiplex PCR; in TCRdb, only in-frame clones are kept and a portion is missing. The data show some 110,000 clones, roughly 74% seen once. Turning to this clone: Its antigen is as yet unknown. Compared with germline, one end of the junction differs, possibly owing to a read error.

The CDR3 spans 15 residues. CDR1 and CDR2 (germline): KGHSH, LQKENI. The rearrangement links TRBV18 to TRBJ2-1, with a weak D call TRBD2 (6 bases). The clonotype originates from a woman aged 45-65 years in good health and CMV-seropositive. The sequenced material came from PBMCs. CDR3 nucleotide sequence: TGTGCCAGCTATACGGGGGTGAGTGCCTACAATGAGCAGCTCTTC. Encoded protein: CASYTGVSAYNEQLF.